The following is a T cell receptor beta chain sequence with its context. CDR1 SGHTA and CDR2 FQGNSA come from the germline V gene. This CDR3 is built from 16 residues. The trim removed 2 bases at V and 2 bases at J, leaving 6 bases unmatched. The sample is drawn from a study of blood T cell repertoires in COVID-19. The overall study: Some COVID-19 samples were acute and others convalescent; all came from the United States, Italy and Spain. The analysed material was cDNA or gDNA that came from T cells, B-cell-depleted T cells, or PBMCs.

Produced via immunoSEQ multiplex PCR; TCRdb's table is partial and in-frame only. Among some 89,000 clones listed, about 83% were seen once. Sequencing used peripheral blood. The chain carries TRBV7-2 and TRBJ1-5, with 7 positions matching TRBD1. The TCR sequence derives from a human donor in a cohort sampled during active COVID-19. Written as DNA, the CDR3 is TGTGCCAGCAGCTTACCTGGCAGGGGGGGCAATCAGCCCCAGCATTTT. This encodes CASSLPGRGGNQPQHF.